This T cell receptor beta chain derives from a study of blood T cell repertoires in COVID-19. In the study overall: Samples of COVID-19 (acute and convalescent) were obtained from the United States, Italy and Spain. PBMCs, B-cell-depleted T cells, or T cells were the source of the cDNA or gDNA that made up the material.

In the original analysis: Amplification of reference gene primers provided the estimated nucleated cell counts. Measured with immunoSEQ multiplex PCR; TCRdb has only the in-frame clones, and not every one. V, J and clone size are taken as reported in that table, and D and trimming were inferred from the DNA itself. The sample lists more than 150,000 clones; approximately 90% were seen once. J gave up 3 bases and V 5 bases, and 4 bases lay outside the gene matches. This CDR3 region has 15 residues. The V gene's germline CDR1 is MNHEY and CDR2 SVGEGT. The chain couples TRBV6-2 or TRBV6-3 to TRBJ2-1, with 10 bases identical to TRBD1. The clonotype comes from a man in his 70s with active or convalescent COVID-19. Sequencing was performed on peripheral blood. The CDR3 nucleotides are TGTGCCAGCAGTCGGGACAGGGGATACTACAATGAGCAGTTCTTC. Protein product: CASSRDRGYYNEQFF.